This T cell receptor (beta chain) was captured in a study of blood T cell repertoires in COVID-19. Study overall: The United States, Italy and Spain were the sources of the acute and convalescent COVID-19 samples.

Libraries were prepared by immunoSEQ multiplex PCR; TCRdb keeps only in-frame clonotypes and omits some of them. The data show under 200,000 clones, roughly 84% seen once. Cohorts were based on clinical histories the participants reported. This clone was recorded a few times. The CDR3 loop spans 14 amino acids. V lost 2 bases, J lost 10 bases, and 12 bases lay in between. The germline CDR1 and CDR2 sequences are MNHEY and SMNVEV (reference sequence). The sequence was obtained from a woman between 45 and 65 years old who had recovered from COVID-19. The material sequenced was PBMCs or T cells enriched from blood (not recorded which). The chain recombines TRBV27 with TRBJ1-6, with a weak D call TRBD1 (5 bases). The CDR3 loop is CASSLRGAGSPLHF. The DNA of the CDR3 is TGTGCCAGCAGTTTAAGGGGTGCCGGGTCACCCCTCCACTTT.